The 19 T cell receptor beta chains presented below share a single source sample, sequenced in a study of blood T cell repertoires in COVID-19. Data came from immunoSEQ multiplex PCR; TCRdb stores just in-frame clones and leaves some out. Here the sample spans some 230,000 clones, approximately 85% being singletons. Material for sequencing was peripheral blood. The receptors originated from a man aged 35 to 55 with acute or convalescent COVID-19.

The chain recombines TRBV30 with TRBJ2-5, with 11 positions matching TRBD1. Trimming cost V 2 bases and J 11 bases; bases outside gene matches: 4. This CDR3 comprises 12 residues. In germline, CDR1 is GTSNPN, CDR2 SVGIG (reference sequence). The CDR3 is CAWSSGTGGQYF. In nucleotides, the CDR3 is TGTGCCTGGAGTTCCGGGACAGGGGGACAGTACTTC.

This chain uses TRBV20-1 with TRBJ1-2, with D perhaps TRBD1 (6 bases). There are 14 residues in the CDR3. Germline CDR1 reads DFQATT; CDR2 reads SNEGSKA (reference sequence). V lost 6 bases to trimming and J lost 3 bases, with 17 bases between them. The CDR3 sequence is CSASWGTPDYGYTF. For the CDR3, the DNA is TGCAGTGCCAGTTGGGGGACACCCGACTATGGCTACACCTTC.

The genes are TRBV25-1 and TRBJ2-3; 9 bases map to TRBD1. The V segment lost 7 bases and the J segment 5 bases; nucleotides outside the gene matches: 7. CDR3 size: 14 residues. Germline-derived CDR1 and CDR2 are MGHDK and SYGVNS. Here the CDR3 reads CASTQQGAEDTQYF. Written as DNA, the CDR3 is TGTGCCAGCACGCAACAGGGGGCTGAAGATACGCAGTATTTT.

This clone was counted a single time. The rearrangement uses TRBV6-5 and TRBJ1-4, with 8 nucleotides matching TRBD1. Germline V lookup: CDR1 MNHEY, CDR2 SVGAGI. CDR3 length: 15 residues. J gave up 8 bases and V 6 bases, and 11 bases lay outside the gene matches. In nucleotides, the CDR3 is TGTGCCAGCAGGCCCAGGGGGCGCGCCAGCGAAAAACTGTTTTTT. This translates into CASRPRGRASEKLFF.

J is TRBJ1-1 and V is TRBV5-6; TRBD1 matches at 7 bases. The CDR3 totals 16 residues. J gave up 1 base and V 3 bases, and 9 bases lay outside the gene matches. CDR1 and CDR2 from the germline V gene are SGHDT and YYEEEE. The CDR3: CASSSWVQGWNTEAFF. The CDR3 DNA follows: TGTGCCAGCAGCTCATGGGTACAGGGGTGGAACACTGAAGCTTTCTTT.

The chain combines TRBV10-1 with TRBJ2-5; 8 bases are shared with TRBD1. The germline gives CDR1 WNHNN, CDR2 SYGVQD (reference sequence). The CDR3 contains 14 residues. V shed 4 bases and J 5 bases; nucleotides not matched to a gene: 6. CDR3 sequence reads: CASSAEDRAETQYF. The CDR3 DNA sequence: TGCGCCAGCAGTGCCGAGGACAGGGCCGAGACCCAGTACTTC.

This clone appeared once. The rearrangement uses TRBV5-1 and TRBJ1-5; D is perhaps TRBD1 (6 bases). The V end was cut by 0 bases, the J end by 4 bases, with 8 bases between. CDR3 length: 14 residues. Germline V gene data show CDR1 as SGHRS and CDR2 as YFSETQ. For the CDR3, the DNA is TGCGCCAGCAGCTTGGACACAGGGAATCAGCCCCAGCATTTT. This sequence encodes CASSLDTGNQPQHF.

The rearrangement joins TRBV28 to TRBJ1-2; D perhaps matches TRBD1 (6 bases). The CDR3 runs to 14 residues. V lost 6 bases and J 3 bases, leaving 14 bases between the germline ends. CDR1 MDHEN and CDR2 SYDVKM come from the germline V gene. CDR3 protein: CASRGTLQHYGYTF. The CDR3 DNA follows: TGTGCCAGCAGAGGGACATTACAGCACTATGGCTACACCTTC.

As to this clone: This sample also contains other DNA sequences that code for the same CDR3. The chain is built from TRBV12-5 and TRBJ2-7, with 9 bases aligning to TRBD1. The junction had 4 bases not matched to a gene; V was cut back by 6 bases and J by 4 bases. The CDR3 runs to 13 residues. Per germline, CDR1 LGHNT and CDR2 FRNRAP. The CDR3 loop is CASGFDRGYEQYF. CDR3 DNA sequence: TGTGCTAGTGGGTTTGACAGGGGGTACGAGCAGTACTTC.

This chain connects TRBV9 to TRBJ1-2; 7 nucleotides match TRBD1. The CDR3 covers 15 residues. From germline, CDR1 is SGDLS and CDR2 YYNGEE. V lost 3 bases and J lost 5; bases outside the gene matches: 10. CDR3 in amino acids: CASSGYGTVTYGYTF. In nucleotides, the CDR3 is TGTGCCAGCAGCGGTTACGGGACAGTAACATATGGCTACACCTTC.

The table lists this clone with a count of one. The CDR3 loop is CASSGAGGLGDTQYF. The CDR3 nucleotides are TGTGCCAGCAGCGGTGCGGGGGGGCTAGGAGATACGCAGTATTTT. This chain joins TRBV3-1 (or the pseudogene TRBV3-2) and TRBJ2-3; TRBD2 matches 9 bases. CDR1 is LGHDT and CDR2 is YNNKEL in the germline V gene (reference sequence). V lost 5 bases and J lost 5; bases outside the gene matches: 8. The CDR3 spans 15 residues.

The J gene is TRBJ2-7, the V gene TRBV5-4; the match to TRBD2 covers 11 bases. The CDR3 sequence is 16 residues long. The germline V gene has CDR1 SGHNT and CDR2 YYREEE (reference sequence). Trimming cost V 4 bases and J 5 bases; bases outside gene matches: 11. This CDR3 is CASSPDASGGINEQYF. Written as DNA, the CDR3 is TGTGCCAGCAGCCCGGACGCTAGCGGGGGGATCAACGAGCAGTACTTC. Together with reference TRBV5-4 and TRBJ2-7, the CDR3 gives the full variable domain: ETGVTQSPTHLIKTRGQQVTLRCSSQSGHNTVSWYQQALGQGPQFIFQYYREEENGRGNFPPRFSGLQFPNYSSELNVNALELDDSALYLCASSPDASGGINEQYFGPGTRLTVT.

This clone appeared once. The rearrangement uses TRBV30 and TRBJ1-4; D not certain. The V and J ends lost 3 bases and 5 bases respectively, with 7 bases between them. From germline, CDR1 is GTSNPN and CDR2 SVGIG (reference sequence). The CDR3 loop spans 12 amino acids. Here the CDR3 reads CAWRGGNEKLFF. CDR3 in DNA: TGTGCCTGGAGGGGAGGGAATGAAAAACTGTTTTTT.

The genes are TRBV29-1 and TRBJ2-5, with D unresolved. Looked up from germline, CDR1 is SQVTM and CDR2 is ANQGSEA. V was trimmed by 8 bases and J by 5 bases, leaving 18 bases between them. CDR3 length: 13 residues. CDR3 region: CSHLSRFGETQYF. Here the CDR3 DNA reads TGCAGCCACCTTTCACGGTTCGGGGAGACCCAGTACTTC.

This sequence joins TRBV20-1 and TRBJ2-5; the D is unclear. The CDR3 totals 11 residues. Germline V gene lookup returns CDR1 DFQATT and CDR2 SNEGSKA (reference sequence). With 5 bases removed from V and 5 bases from J, the gap between germline ends came to 9 bases. In DNA form, the CDR3 reads TGCAGTGCTCCCAGCGTGGAGACCCAGTACTTC. Its protein is CSAPSVETQYF.

This sequence joins TRBV6-5 and TRBJ2-7; TRBD1 aligns across 10 bases. V lost 0 bases, J lost 3 bases, and 2 bases stayed unmatched. Germline loops: CDR1 MNHEY, CDR2 SVGAGI. The CDR3 extends over 15 amino acids. DNA of the CDR3: TGTGCCAGCAGTTACTCAGGGACAGGGGTCTACGAGCAGTACTTC. As protein: CASSYSGTGVYEQYF.

This rearrangement joins TRBV19 to TRBJ2-5, with 9 bases that match TRBD1. This CDR3 has 17 residues. Germline V gene sequence: CDR1 LNHDA, CDR2 SQIVND (reference sequence). Unmatched junction bases numbered 17, after V lost 8 bases and J lost 4 bases. CDR3 residues: CASAISGTGFVAETQYF. CDR3 DNA sequence: TGTGCCAGTGCTATCTCCGGGACAGGGTTTGTGGCAGAGACCCAGTACTTC.

The chain recombines TRBV5-5 with TRBJ2-4; 7 bases are a match to TRBD2. Unmatched junction bases numbered 2, after V lost 0 bases and J lost 2 bases. The CDR3 has 15 amino acids. CDR1 SGHKS and CDR2 YYEKEE come from the germline V gene (reference sequence). CDR3 DNA sequence: TGTGCCAGCAGCTTGGACGGGGGGTCCAAAAACATTCAGTACTTC. Its translation is CASSLDGGSKNIQYF.

V usage is TRBV3-1 (or the pseudogene TRBV3-2) and J usage is TRBJ2-4, with 10 positions matching TRBD2. Germline V CDR1 and CDR2: LGHDT, YNNKEL (reference sequence). Trimming cost V 3 bases and J 0 bases; bases outside gene matches: 11. The CDR3 runs to 19 residues. The CDR3 reads CASSHRTSGADLAKNIQYF. CDR3 DNA: TGTGCCAGCAGCCACCGGACTAGCGGTGCAGACCTAGCCAAAAACATTCAGTACTTC.